These 5 T cell receptor beta chains came from one sample sequenced in a study of shared clonotypes between healthy human individuals. Assay: immunoSEQ multiplex PCR; the TCRdb copy retains only in-frame clones and omits some. The sample has fewer than 1.8 million clones; less than 99% are singletons. The sequenced sample consisted of naive CD4+ T cells sorted from blood. Subset meaning: CD45RA+ positively selected. These receptors all stem from a man between 25 and 39 years old in good health.

The chain uses TRBV7-3 and TRBJ2-7; 10 positions agree with TRBD1. The CDR3 contains 14 residues. Looked up from germline, CDR1 is SGHTA and CDR2 is FQGTGA. Trimming cost V 5 bases and J 7 bases; bases outside gene matches: 8. This CDR3 is CASSRDRGQGEQYF. Written as DNA, the CDR3 is TGTGCCAGCAGCCGCGACAGGGGGCAAGGGGAGCAGTACTTC.

CDR3 residues: CASNRLSTDTQYF. CDR3 DNA: TGTGCCAGCAACAGACTAAGCACAGATACGCAGTATTTT. The V call is TRBV2, the J call TRBJ2-3; a weak D match, TRBD2 (5 bases). CDR1 is SNHLY, CDR2 FYNNEI, per germline. The CDR3 is made up of 13 amino acids. The V gene lost 7 bases and the J gene lost 0 bases, with 8 bases spanning the gap.

J is TRBJ2-7 and V is TRBV28; D is possibly TRBD2 (5 bases). This CDR3 region has 13 residues. The V end lost 5 bases, the J end lost 3 bases, and 11 bases lay between the germline ends. The germline V gene has CDR1 MDHEN and CDR2 SYDVKM. The CDR3 DNA is TGTGCCAGCAGTCCGCCGGGGTTCTACGAGCAGTACTTC. This codes for CASSPPGFYEQYF.

The rearrangement uses TRBV5-1 and TRBJ2-7; the D is unclear. The CDR3 extends over 13 amino acids. Germline V gene data show CDR1 as SGHRS and CDR2 as YFSETQ. The V gene lost 5 bases and the J gene lost 3 bases, with 12 bases spanning the gap. The CDR3 nucleotides read TGCGCCAGCAGTTCCCGGAATCTCTACGAGCAGTACTTC. Protein: CASSSRNLYEQYF.

V and J are TRBV6-1 and TRBJ2-3, with D possibly TRBD1 on 5 matching bases. Trimming stripped 8 bases from V and 6 bases from J, with 15 bases between. Germline lookup yields CDR1 MNHNS and CDR2 SASEGT. There are 13 residues in the CDR3. The CDR3 region is CASGRGLADTQYF. DNA of the CDR3: TGTGCCAGCGGAAGGGGCCTCGCGGATACGCAGTATTTT.